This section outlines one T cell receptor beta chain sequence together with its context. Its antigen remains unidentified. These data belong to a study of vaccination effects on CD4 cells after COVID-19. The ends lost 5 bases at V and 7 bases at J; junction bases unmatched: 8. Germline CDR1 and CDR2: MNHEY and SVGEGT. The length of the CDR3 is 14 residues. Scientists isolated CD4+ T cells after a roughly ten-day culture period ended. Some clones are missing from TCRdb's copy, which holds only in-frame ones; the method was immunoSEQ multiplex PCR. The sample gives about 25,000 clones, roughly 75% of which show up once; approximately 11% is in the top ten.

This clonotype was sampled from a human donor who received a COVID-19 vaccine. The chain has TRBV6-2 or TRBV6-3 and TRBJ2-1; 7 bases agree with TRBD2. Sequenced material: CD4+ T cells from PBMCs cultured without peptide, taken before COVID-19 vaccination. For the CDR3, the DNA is TGTGCCAGCAGTAACTGGACTAGAAGGAATGAGCAGTTCTTC. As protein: CASSNWTRRNEQFF.